The 12 T cell receptor beta chains reported below all come from one sample, sequenced in a study of blood T cell repertoires in COVID-19. Using immunoSEQ multiplex PCR, the repertoire was profiled, and TCRdb retains in-frame clones only, with some absent. This sample carries around 290,000 clones, approximately 86% of them seen once, and the ten largest clones take approximately 2.5%. Specimen: PBMCs or T cells enriched from blood (not recorded which). Source of these receptors: a woman aged 18 to 35 who had recovered from COVID-19.

The V call is TRBV3-1 (or the pseudogene TRBV3-2), the J call TRBJ2-7, with 9 positions matching TRBD2. The germline CDR1 and CDR2 sequences are LGHDT and YNNKEL (reference sequence). The CDR3 spans 19 residues. The J segment lost 0 bases and the V segment lost 0 bases, leaving 12 bases of the junction unmatched. Here the CDR3 reads CASSQDIASGDGSSYEQYF. As DNA, the CDR3 is TGTGCCAGCAGCCAAGATATCGCTAGCGGGGACGGTAGCTCCTACGAGCAGTACTTC.

The rearrangement uses TRBV23-1 and TRBJ1-4; D is unresolved. TRBV23-1 is an ORF; its function is uncertain. CDR3 size: 13 residues. Deletions cut 6 bases from V and 4 bases from J, with 9 bases between. Written as DNA, the CDR3 is TGCGCCAGCAGCCCCATCATTAATGAAAAACTGTTTTTT. Its protein product is CASSPIINEKLFF.

V and J are TRBV6-2 or TRBV6-3 and TRBJ2-5; a possible D gene is TRBD2 (6 bases). Germline CDR1 MNHEY, CDR2 SVGEGT. Trimming shortened V by 4 bases and J by 5 bases, and 20 bases separated the two germline ends. CDR3 length: 16 amino acids. CDR3: CASSSPGLEERETQYF. DNA for the CDR3: TGTGCCAGCAGTTCCCCGGGACTCGAGGAGAGGGAGACCCAGTACTTC.

This chain connects TRBV25-1 to TRBJ1-4; possibly TRBD1 for D (5 bases). The V end was cut by 6 bases, the J end by 8 bases, with 10 bases between. The CDR3 is 12 amino acids. Germline V CDR1 and CDR2: MGHDK, SYGVNS. The CDR3 DNA reads TGTGCCAGCAGGGGGGGGGACGAAAAACTGTTTTTT. Its protein product is CASRGGDEKLFF.

This chain joins TRBV15 and TRBJ1-2; weak D call: TRBD1 (5 bases). Germline V gives CDR1 LNHNV, CDR2 YYDKDF (reference sequence). CDR3 length equals 14 residues. Trimming removed 0 bases from V and 7 bases from J, with 12 bases in between. CDR3 protein: CATSRDIGVGGYTF. CDR3 nucleotides: TGTGCCACCAGCAGAGATATAGGGGTAGGTGGCTACACCTTC.

The chain recombines TRBV9 with TRBJ2-1, with TRBD2 identical over 10 bases. Germline V CDR1 and CDR2: SGDLS, YYNGEE. The CDR3 has 16 amino acids. V lost 0 bases, J lost 4 bases, and 4 bases stayed unmatched. CDR3 sequence: CASSVESTSGYNEQFF. CDR3 in DNA: TGTGCCAGCAGCGTAGAGTCGACTAGCGGGTACAATGAGCAGTTCTTC.

This clone occurred once. J is TRBJ1-3 and V is TRBV11-2; 9 nucleotides agree with TRBD1. This CDR3 is 13 amino acids long. Trimming cost V 4 bases and J 6 bases; bases outside gene matches: 1. CDR1 is SGHAT, CDR2 FQNNGV, per germline. The CDR3 nucleotides read TGTGCCAGCAGCTGGACAGGGGAAAACACCATATATTTT. Its protein product is CASSWTGENTIYF.

The chain uses TRBV3-1 (or the pseudogene TRBV3-2) and TRBJ2-1, with TRBD2 as a possible D gene (6 bases). CDR1 is LGHDT and CDR2 is YNNKEL in the germline V gene (reference sequence). The CDR3 is 13 residues long. The ends were cut back, 0 bases at V and 9 bases at J, with 9 bases in the middle. CDR3 loop: CASSQDGSREQFF. The CDR3, as DNA: TGTGCCAGCAGCCAAGACGGGAGCCGTGAGCAGTTCTTC.

J is TRBJ1-6 and V is TRBV7-8; TRBD1 aligns across 8 bases. The CDR3 length is 16 residues. Germline V gene lookup returns CDR1 SGHVS and CDR2 FQNEAQ. J gave up 3 bases and V 3 bases, and 4 bases lay outside the gene matches. CDR3 DNA: TGTGCCAGCAGCTTGGACAGGGCCATCTATAATTCACCCCTCCACTTT. This codes for CASSLDRAIYNSPLHF.

The J gene is TRBJ1-4, the V gene TRBV28; D may be TRBD1 (6 bases). CDR3 length: 15 amino acids. CDR1 and CDR2 (germline): MDHEN, SYDVKM. Trimming removed 5 bases at V and 1 base at J, with 11 bases between. The CDR3 coding sequence is TGTGCCAGCAGTAGTACAGGGTTAACTAATGAAAAACTGTTTTTT. This translates into CASSSTGLTNEKLFF.

The V and J genes are TRBV12-2 and TRBJ1-3. TRBV12-2 is a listed pseudogene. The CDR3 loop spans 16 amino acids. CDR3 in DNA: TGTGCAAGTCGCTTACGTGGCGGCAACTCTGGAAACACCATATATTTT. Its protein product is CASRLRGGNSGNTIYF.

The rearrangement uses TRBV30 and TRBJ1-2, with 10 positions matching TRBD1. V shed 3 bases and J 6 bases; nucleotides not matched to a gene: 4. The CDR3 is 13 amino acids. Germline CDR1 reads GTSNPN; CDR2 reads SVGIG (reference sequence). Here the CDR3 reads CAWRDRGQDGYTF. In nucleotides, the CDR3 is TGTGCCTGGAGAGACAGGGGGCAAGATGGCTACACCTTC. Drawing the rest from reference TRBV30 and TRBJ1-2, the complete variable domain is SQTIHQWPATLVQPVGSPLSLECTVEGTSNPNLYWYRQAAGRGLQLLFYSVGIGQISSEVPQNLSASRPQDRQFILSSKKLLLSDSGFYLCAWRDRGQDGYTFGSGTRLTVV.